Listed below are T cell receptor beta chains from one sample, sequenced in a study of cytomegalovirus exposure and HLA in healthy donors. Measured with immunoSEQ multiplex PCR; TCRdb has only the in-frame clones, and not every one. The sample includes 130,000 to 150,000 clones, 55% to 70% of them seen just once. Sequencing was performed on PBMCs. The source of these receptors is a woman in her twenties or thirties in good health and CMV-seropositive. Both conserved end residues are part of each CDR3. D genes are given only for firm matches. The size field is filled for only some rows; it gives once, few, many or a size class.

D gene: TRBD1
clone size: .
V gene: TRBV10-3
J gene: TRBJ1-4
CDR3 protein: CAISAGTERGEKLFF
CDR3 DNA: TGTGCCATCAGTGCCGGGACAGAGAGGGGTGAAAAACTGTTTTTT

D gene: TRBD1
clone size: .
V gene: TRBV28
J gene: TRBJ2-7
CDR3 protein: CASGQGPYEQYF
CDR3 DNA: TGTGCCAGCGGACAGGGCCCCTACGAGCAGTACTTC

D gene: .
clone size: .
V gene: TRBV10-1
J gene: TRBJ2-3
CDR3 protein: CASSDRGEATDTQYF
CDR3 DNA: TGCGCCAGCAGTGATCGAGGTGAGGCCACAGATACGCAGTATTTT

D gene: TRBD1
clone size: .
V gene: TRBV5-6
J gene: TRBJ2-7
CDR3 protein: CASSSGQNYEQYF
CDR3 DNA: TGTGCCAGCAGCTCGGGACAGAACTACGAGCAGTACTTC

D gene: .
clone size: .
V gene: TRBV15
J gene: TRBJ1-4
CDR3 protein: CATSVGVTENEKLFF
CDR3 DNA: TGTGCCACCAGCGTAGGGGTAACCGAGAATGAAAAACTGTTTTTT

D gene: TRBD1
clone size: .
V gene: TRBV6-5
J gene: TRBJ1-2
CDR3 protein: CASSLTGANYGYTF
CDR3 DNA: TGTGCCAGCAGTTTGACAGGGGCTAACTATGGCTACACCTTC

D gene: TRBD2
clone size: .
V gene: TRBV7-7
J gene: TRBJ2-1
CDR3 protein: CASSLGGGGGLGGEQFF
CDR3 DNA: TGTGCCAGCAGCTTAGGGGGGGGAGGGGGACTAGGAGGCGAGCAGTTCTTC

D gene: .
clone size: .
V gene: TRBV27
J gene: TRBJ1-6
CDR3 protein: CASSFQGSPLHF
CDR3 DNA: TGTGCCAGCAGTTTTCAGGGGTCACCCCTCCACTTT

D gene: TRBD1
clone size: few
V gene: TRBV18
J gene: TRBJ2-5
CDR3 protein: CASSPQGAEETQYF
CDR3 DNA: TGTGCCAGCTCACCCCAGGGGGCCGAAGAGACCCAGTACTTC

D gene: TRBD1
clone size: .
V gene: TRBV6-1
J gene: TRBJ2-7
CDR3 protein: CASFPGTGDDEQYF
CDR3 DNA: TGTGCCAGCTTCCCCGGGACAGGGGACGACGAGCAGTACTTC

D gene: .
clone size: few
V gene: TRBV6-6
J gene: TRBJ2-6
CDR3 protein: CASSEVRSGANVLTF
CDR3 DNA: TGTGCCAGCAGCGAGGTCCGCTCTGGGGCCAACGTCCTGACTTTC

D gene: .
clone size: .
V gene: TRBV2
J gene: TRBJ2-7
CDR3 protein: CASRWVESSYEQYF
CDR3 DNA: TGTGCCAGCAGGTGGGTGGAGAGCTCCTACGAGCAGTACTTC

D gene: TRBD2
clone size: .
V gene: TRBV30
J gene: TRBJ2-7
CDR3 protein: CAWARASGRQEQYF
CDR3 DNA: TGTGCCTGGGCTCGGGCTAGCGGGAGGCAAGAGCAGTACTTC

D gene: TRBD2
clone size: .
V gene: TRBV29-1
J gene: TRBJ2-1
CDR3 protein: CSAQTPATSGSNEQFF
CDR3 DNA: TGCAGCGCCCAAACCCCCGCGACTAGCGGGAGTAATGAGCAGTTCTTC

D gene: TRBD1
clone size: once
V gene: TRBV5-1
J gene: TRBJ1-1
CDR3 protein: CASSLGQGEAFF
CDR3 DNA: TGCGCCAGCAGCCTTGGACAGGGCGAAGCTTTCTTT

D gene: .
clone size: .
V gene: TRBV27
J gene: TRBJ2-7
CDR3 protein: CASIGGDEQYF
CDR3 DNA: TGTGCCAGCATAGGGGGGGACGAGCAGTACTTC

D gene: TRBD2
clone size: .
V gene: TRBV7-2
J gene: TRBJ2-1
CDR3 protein: CASTLGGNTYNEQFF
CDR3 DNA: TGTGCCAGCACCCTCGGGGGGAACACCTACAATGAGCAGTTCTTC

D gene: TRBD1
clone size: .
V gene: TRBV5-6
J gene: TRBJ2-3
CDR3 protein: CASSLATGADTQYF
CDR3 DNA: TGTGCCAGCAGCTTGGCGACAGGGGCAGATACGCAGTATTTT

D gene: .
clone size: .
V gene: TRBV6-5
J gene: TRBJ2-7
CDR3 protein: CASSYSPLAPVEQYF
CDR3 DNA: TGTGCCAGCAGTTACTCCCCTCTTGCGCCGGTCGAGCAGTACTTC

D gene: .
clone size: .
V gene: TRBV18
J gene: TRBJ2-7
CDR3 protein: CASSPGLVNYEQYF
CDR3 DNA: TGTGCCAGCTCACCCGGCCTAGTTAACTACGAGCAGTACTTC

D gene: .
clone size: .
V gene: TRBV30
J gene: TRBJ1-6
CDR3 protein: CAWSVQHSSYNSPLHF
CDR3 DNA: TGTGCCTGGAGTGTACAGCACAGCTCCTATAATTCACCCCTCCACTTT

D gene: .
clone size: .
V gene: TRBV9
J gene: TRBJ1-2
CDR3 protein: CASSVGVDPGNYGYTF
CDR3 DNA: TGTGCCAGCAGCGTAGGGGTCGACCCCGGGAACTATGGCTACACCTTC